The 25 T cell receptor beta chains in this list originate from one sample, sequenced in a study of control samples from healthy donors and cancer patients. Libraries were prepared by immunoSEQ multiplex PCR; TCRdb keeps only in-frame clonotypes and omits some of them. The sample has hundreds of thousands of clones, 75% to 95% seen once. The sequenced sample consisted of PBMCs. The source of these receptors is a man between 35 and 55 years old with head and neck cancer.

The V call is TRBV7-2, the J call TRBJ1-1; 8 nucleotides align to TRBD1. V lost 3 bases to trimming and J lost 6 bases; unmatched junction nucleotides: 6. The CDR3 loop spans 14 amino acids. The V gene's germline CDR1 is SGHTA and CDR2 FQGNSA. CDR3 DNA sequence: TGTGCCAGCAGCTTTACAGGGGGTATGGCTGAAGCTTTCTTT. It translates to CASSFTGGMAEAFF.

This chain uses TRBV19 with TRBJ1-5, with a tentative D call TRBD1 (5 bases). Per the germline V gene, CDR1 is LNHDA and CDR2 is SQIVND (reference sequence). The CDR3 consists of 13 residues. The V gene lost 10 bases and the J gene lost 2 bases, with 12 bases spanning the gap. CDR3 bases: TGTGCCACCTCTAGGGGAGGCAATCAGCCCCAGCATTTT. Residues: CATSRGGNQPQHF.

This chain links TRBV6-5 with TRBJ2-7; perhaps TRBD2 as D (7 bases). V was shortened by 5 bases and J by 0 bases, with 11 bases between the two germline ends. CDR3 length: 14 residues. Germline lookup yields CDR1 MNHEY and CDR2 SVGAGI. CDR3 loop: CASSQRGASYEQYF. Here the CDR3 DNA reads TGTGCCAGCAGTCAACGGGGGGCCTCCTACGAGCAGTACTTC.

As to this clone: The junction departs from the called germline gene at one end, perhaps through a read error. This sequence joins TRBV7-7 and TRBJ2-1; 10 bases map to TRBD1. The CDR3 has 20 residues. The germline V gene has CDR1 SSHAT and CDR2 FNYEAQ (reference sequence). The CDR3: CASSRIPMIYGQGDHNEQFF. CDR3 DNA sequence: TGTGCTAGCAGCCGCATACCGATGATATATGGACAGGGGGATCACAATGAGCAGTTCTTC.

J is TRBJ2-7 and V is TRBV11-3; 8 bases fit TRBD2. In germline, CDR1 is SGHNT, CDR2 YENEEA. The CDR3 loop spans 16 amino acids. V shed 4 bases and J 4 bases; nucleotides not matched to a gene: 12. CDR3 coding DNA: TGTGCCAGCAGCTACGGGAGGGGGGATCAAGCTTACGAGCAGTACTTC. Its translation is CASSYGRGDQAYEQYF.

The rearrangement uses TRBV30 and TRBJ2-1, with 11 positions matching TRBD1. CDR1 is GTSNPN and CDR2 is SVGIG in the germline V gene (reference sequence). The CDR3 length is 13 residues. Unmatched junction bases numbered 6, after V lost 6 bases and J lost 8 bases. CDR3 loop: CACGQGAYDEQFF. CDR3 in DNA: TGTGCCTGCGGACAGGGGGCATATGATGAGCAGTTCTTC. The variable domain in full, with the rest retrieved from reference TRBV30 and TRBJ2-1, is SQTIHQWPATLVQPVGSPLSLECTVEGTSNPNLYWYRQAAGRGLQLLFYSVGIGQISSEVPQNLSASRPQDRQFILSSKKLLLSDSGFYLCACGQGAYDEQFFGPGTRLTVL.

This chain links TRBV7-6 with TRBJ2-2; D gene ambiguous. V lost 3 bases and J lost 4, with 15 bases in between. The CDR3 is made up of 16 amino acids. The V gene's germline CDR1 is SGHVS and CDR2 FNYEAQ. The CDR3 DNA reads TGTGCCAGCAGCTTTGGCGCGGCGGTGGGCACCGGGGAGCTGTTTTTT. It yields the protein CASSFGAAVGTGELFF.

This clone was seen just once. CDR3 loop: CATLGQGVTSVYEQYF. In DNA form, the CDR3 reads TGTGCCACCCTTGGACAGGGGGTAACTTCGGTCTACGAGCAGTACTTC. V is TRBV28 and J is TRBJ2-7, with 10 bases fitting TRBD1. Germline assignment: CDR1 MDHEN and CDR2 SYDVKM. The CDR3 consists of 16 residues. Trimming removed 10 bases from V and 3 bases from J; junction bases left unmatched: 15. The full variable domain, its missing parts supplied by reference TRBV28 and TRBJ2-7, is DVKVTQSSRYLVKRTGEKVFLECVQDMDHENMFWYRQDPGLGLRLIYFSYDVKMKEKGDIPEGYSVSREKKERFSLILESASTNQTSMYLCATLGQGVTSVYEQYFGPGTRLTVT.

The V call is TRBV6-5, the J call TRBJ1-2, with D perhaps matching TRBD1 (6 bases). Germline V lookup: CDR1 MNHEY, CDR2 SVGAGI. V was pared by 6 bases and J by 6 bases, with 14 bases between. The CDR3 consists of 13 residues. The CDR3 is CASSLRGVHGYTF. The CDR3 nucleotides read TGTGCCAGCAGCTTGAGGGGGGTCCATGGCTACACCTTC.

This chain connects TRBV28 to TRBJ2-5, with 9 positions matching TRBD2. The V gene's germline CDR1 is MDHEN and CDR2 SYDVKM. The V segment lost 7 bases and the J segment 0 bases; nucleotides outside the gene matches: 12. The CDR3 has 17 amino acids. Here the CDR3 reads CASTSPYLAGNQETQYF. CDR3 DNA sequence: TGTGCCAGCACCTCCCCCTATCTAGCGGGGAACCAAGAGACCCAGTACTTC.

This rearrangement joins TRBV12-3 or TRBV12-4 to TRBJ1-6, with D unclear. This CDR3 comprises 12 residues. With 2 bases removed from V and 13 bases from J, the gap between germline ends came to 9 bases. The CDR3 DNA sequence: TGTGCCAGCAGTTTAAACGATCTTCCCCTCCACTTT. It specifies CASSLNDLPLHF.

This clone was counted only a few times. V is TRBV2 and J is TRBJ2-7; tentatively, D is TRBD1 (6 bases). CDR3 length: 11 amino acids. Germline CDR1 SNHLY, CDR2 FYNNEI. The V and J ends lost 6 bases and 6 bases respectively, with 9 bases between them. The CDR3 DNA reads TGTGCCAGCAGGTACAGGGTCGAGCAGTACTTC. Its protein product is CASRYRVEQYF.

The CDR3 nucleotides are TGCGCCAGCAGCCAAGCGCGGGGGGGCTACACCTTC. Protein: CASSQARGGYTF. The gene calls are TRBV4-1 and TRBJ1-2; tentatively, D is TRBD1 (5 bases). The germline gives CDR1 MGHRA, CDR2 YSYEKL. This CDR3 comprises 12 residues. V lost 1 base and J 8 bases, leaving 8 bases between the germline ends.

In its sample, this clone was seen once. V usage is TRBV7-9 and J usage is TRBJ2-3; 7 nucleotides match TRBD2. CDR3 length: 13 amino acids. J lost 4 bases, V lost 11 bases, and 9 bases had no gene match. Germline V gives CDR1 SEHNR, CDR2 FQNEAQ (reference sequence). CDR3 DNA sequence: TGTGCCGGGAACCGGGACTACCCAGATACGCAGTATTTT. It specifies CAGNRDYPDTQYF.

The V call is TRBV10-3, the J call TRBJ1-1, with TRBD1 as a possible D gene (6 bases). Trimming removed 6 bases at V and 1 base at J, with 9 bases between. This CDR3 has 13 amino acids. The germline gives CDR1 ENHRY, CDR2 SYGVKD. CDR3 in DNA: TGTGCCATCAGGGCAGGGGCGAACACTGAAGCTTTCTTT. It specifies CAIRAGANTEAFF.

V gene TRBV27 combines with J gene TRBJ2-7; weak D call: TRBD1 (5 bases). Germline CDR1 MNHEY, CDR2 SMNVEV (reference sequence). The V end was cut by 0 bases, the J end by 4 bases, with 13 bases between. The CDR3 has 15 residues. In DNA form, the CDR3 reads TGTGCCAGCAGTTTATCGAGGCAGGGAAGTTACGAGCAGTACTTC. It yields the protein CASSLSRQGSYEQYF.

The rearrangement joins TRBV11-2 to TRBJ2-5, with 8 bases matching TRBD2. From germline, CDR1 is SGHAT and CDR2 FQNNGV. This CDR3 region has 16 residues. The junction had 8 bases not matched to a gene; V was cut back by 4 bases and J by 1 base. The chain's CDR3 is CASSSKWTSTQETQYF. The DNA of the CDR3 is TGTGCCAGCAGCTCGAAGTGGACTAGCACCCAAGAGACCCAGTACTTC.

This chain connects TRBV2 to TRBJ1-2, with 9 bases that match TRBD1. Germline assignment: CDR1 SNHLY and CDR2 FYNNEI. The CDR3 sequence is 15 residues long. Germline trimming cut 3 bases from V and 4 bases from J; bases unmatched to any gene: 6. The CDR3 nucleotides read TGTGCCAGCAGTGATGAGGGACAGGGCCTCTATGGCTACACCTTC. As protein: CASSDEGQGLYGYTF.

The chain employs TRBV6-2 or TRBV6-3 and TRBJ2-5, with TRBD1 as a possible D gene (6 bases). The CDR3 extends over 19 amino acids. V was trimmed by 2 bases and J by 1 base, leaving 23 bases between them. Germline CDR1 reads MNHEY; CDR2 reads SVGEGT. The CDR3 is CASSYPLLPQGQVQETQYF. CDR3 DNA: TGTGCCAGCAGTTACCCACTTCTACCACAGGGACAAGTCCAAGAGACCCAGTACTTC.

The genes are TRBV27 and TRBJ2-1, with D perhaps TRBD2 (5 bases). The germline gives CDR1 MNHEY, CDR2 SMNVEV (reference sequence). V was trimmed by 3 bases and J by 5 bases, leaving 11 bases between them. CDR3 length: 14 residues. CDR3 protein: CASSLAGSHNEQFF. The CDR3 DNA follows: TGTGCCAGCAGTTTGGCGGGTTCTCACAATGAGCAGTTCTTC.

The V gene is TRBV30, the J gene TRBJ1-2; D is possibly TRBD1 (6 bases). This CDR3 contains 14 residues. Looked up from germline, CDR1 is GTSNPN and CDR2 is SVGIG (reference sequence). Trimming stripped 4 bases from V and 3 bases from J, with 15 bases between. Here the CDR3 reads CAWKTQGTYYGYTF. The CDR3 DNA reads TGTGCCTGGAAGACACAGGGAACCTACTATGGCTACACCTTC.

V and J are TRBV6-5 and TRBJ2-7, with 7 bases identical to TRBD2. V lost 6 bases to trimming and J lost 2 bases; unmatched junction nucleotides: 10. This CDR3 is built from 15 residues. CDR1 is MNHEY and CDR2 is SVGAGI in the germline V gene. CDR3 nucleotide sequence: TGTGCCAGCAGCCCCGGGGAGCGGGGACCCTACGAGCAGTACTTC. This encodes CASSPGERGPYEQYF.

The V gene is TRBV7-2, the J gene TRBJ2-1; D is possibly TRBD1 (6 bases). In germline, CDR1 is SGHTA, CDR2 FQGNSA. Trimming pared 7 bases from V and 6 bases from J, leaving 22 bases between. The CDR3 consists of 16 residues. The CDR3 spells CASKRTAQKGGNEQFF. The CDR3 DNA sequence: TGTGCCAGCAAGAGGACAGCCCAGAAAGGGGGCAATGAGCAGTTCTTC.

V and J are TRBV11-2 and TRBJ1-1; TRBD1 is a possible D gene (5 bases). Germline V CDR1 and CDR2: SGHAT, FQNNGV. This CDR3 spans 18 amino acids. The V end was cut by 1 base, the J end by 0 bases, with 18 bases between. CDR3 coding DNA: TGTGCCAGCAGCTTAGTTTCGCGTCGGCGGGGCCTGAACACTGAAGCTTTCTTT. It translates to CASSLVSRRRGLNTEAFF.

V usage is TRBV9 and J usage is TRBJ2-4, with no clear D. With 0 bases removed from V and 9 bases from J, the gap between germline ends came to 7 bases. This CDR3 comprises 12 residues. From germline, CDR1 is SGDLS and CDR2 YYNGEE. The CDR3 spells CASSVEGGIQYF. CDR3 coding DNA: TGTGCCAGCAGCGTAGAAGGCGGCATTCAGTACTTC.